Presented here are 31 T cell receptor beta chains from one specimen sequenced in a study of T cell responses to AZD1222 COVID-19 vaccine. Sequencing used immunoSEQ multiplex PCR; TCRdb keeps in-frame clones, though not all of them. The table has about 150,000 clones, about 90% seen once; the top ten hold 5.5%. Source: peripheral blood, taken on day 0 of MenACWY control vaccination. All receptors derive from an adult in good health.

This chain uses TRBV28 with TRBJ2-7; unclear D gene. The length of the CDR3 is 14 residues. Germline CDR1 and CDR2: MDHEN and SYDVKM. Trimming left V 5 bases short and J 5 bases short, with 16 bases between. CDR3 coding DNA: TGTGCCAGCAGTAGTGGGTCCCTCTACGACGAGCAGTACGTC. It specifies CASSSGSLYDEQYV.

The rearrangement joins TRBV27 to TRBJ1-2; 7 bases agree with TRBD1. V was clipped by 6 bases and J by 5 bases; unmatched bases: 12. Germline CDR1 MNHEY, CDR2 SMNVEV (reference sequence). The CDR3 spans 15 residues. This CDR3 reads CASSPYRGGEYGYTF. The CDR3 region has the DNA TGTGCCAGCAGCCCTTACAGGGGTGGTGAATATGGCTACACCTTC.

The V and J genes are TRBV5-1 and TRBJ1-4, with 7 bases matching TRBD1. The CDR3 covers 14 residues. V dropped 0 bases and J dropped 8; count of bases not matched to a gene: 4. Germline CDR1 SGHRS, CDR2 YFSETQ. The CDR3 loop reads CASSLGQGSEKLFF. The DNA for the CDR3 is TGCGCCAGCAGCTTGGGACAGGGTAGCGAAAAACTGTTTTTT. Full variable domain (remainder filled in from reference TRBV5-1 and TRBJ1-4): KAGVTQTPRYLIKTRGQQVTLSCSPISGHRSVSWYQQTPGQGLQFLFEYFSETQRNKGNFPGRFSGRQFSNSRSEMNVSTLELGDSALYLCASSLGQGSEKLFFGSGTQLSVL.

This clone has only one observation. CDR3 DNA: TGCGCCAGCAGCTTGGAGATCCAAAAGGGAGGCTACACCTTC. Translated, it gives CASSLEIQKGGYTF. The chain recombines TRBV5-1 with TRBJ1-2; the D is unclear. CDR1 and CDR2 from the germline V gene are SGHRS and YFSETQ. V lost 0 bases to trimming and J lost 8 bases, with 14 bases between them. The CDR3 sequence is 14 residues long.

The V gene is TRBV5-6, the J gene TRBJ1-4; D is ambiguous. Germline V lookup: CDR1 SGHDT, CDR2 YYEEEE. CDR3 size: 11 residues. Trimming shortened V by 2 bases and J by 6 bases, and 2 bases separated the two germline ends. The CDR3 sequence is CASSFDEKLFF. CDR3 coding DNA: TGTGCCAGCAGCTTTGATGAAAAACTGTTTTTT. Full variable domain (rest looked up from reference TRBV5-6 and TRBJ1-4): DAGVTQSPTHLIKTRGQQVTLRCSPKSGHDTVSWYQQALGQGPQFIFQYYEEEERQRGNFPDRFSGHQFPNYSSELNVNALLLGDSALYLCASSFDEKLFFGSGTQLSVL.

The CDR3 region is CASSAGAVENQPQHF. The CDR3 coding sequence is TGTGCCAGCAGTGCCGGGGCAGTAGAAAATCAGCCCCAGCATTTT. The J gene is TRBJ1-5, the V gene TRBV9, with D perhaps matching TRBD1 (5 bases). The CDR3 extends over 15 amino acids. Germline CDR1 and CDR2: SGDLS and YYNGEE. The V gene lost 5 bases and the J gene lost 4 bases, with 16 bases spanning the gap. The entire variable domain, with the rest obtained from reference TRBV9 and TRBJ1-5, is as follows: DSGVTQTPKHLITATGQRVTLRCSPRSGDLSVYWYQQSLDQGLQFLIQYYNGEERAKGNILERFSAQQFPDLHSELNLSSLELGDSALYFCASSAGAVENQPQHFGDGTRLSIL.

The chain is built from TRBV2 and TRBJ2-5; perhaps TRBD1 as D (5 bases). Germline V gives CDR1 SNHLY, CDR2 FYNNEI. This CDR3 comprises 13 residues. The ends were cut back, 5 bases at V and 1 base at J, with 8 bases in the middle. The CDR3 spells CASSRDSQETQYF. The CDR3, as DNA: TGTGCCAGCAGTAGAGACAGCCAAGAGACCCAGTACTTC.

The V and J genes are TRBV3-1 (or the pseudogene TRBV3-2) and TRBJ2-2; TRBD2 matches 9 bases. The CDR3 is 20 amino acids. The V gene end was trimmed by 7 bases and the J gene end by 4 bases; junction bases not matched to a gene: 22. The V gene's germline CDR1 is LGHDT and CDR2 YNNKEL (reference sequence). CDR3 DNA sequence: TGTGCCAGCACCCCAAGACGGGCGCCTAGCGGGGAGGTAGGCACCGGGGAGCTGTTTTTT. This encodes CASTPRRAPSGEVGTGELFF.

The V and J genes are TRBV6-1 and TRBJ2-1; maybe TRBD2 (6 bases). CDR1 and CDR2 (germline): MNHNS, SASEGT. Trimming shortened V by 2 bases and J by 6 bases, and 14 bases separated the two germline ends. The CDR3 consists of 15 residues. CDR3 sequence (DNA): TGTGCCAGCAGTGAAAGTGCGGCGGGGACCAATGAGCAGTTCTTC. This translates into CASSESAAGTNEQFF.

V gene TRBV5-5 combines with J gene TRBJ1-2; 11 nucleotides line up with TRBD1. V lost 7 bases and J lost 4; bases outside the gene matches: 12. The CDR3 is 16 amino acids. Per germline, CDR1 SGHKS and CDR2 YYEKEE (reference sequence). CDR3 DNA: TGTGCCAGCGAGACGGGACAGGGGGAACTTGGCTATGGCTACACCTTC. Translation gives CASETGQGELGYGYTF. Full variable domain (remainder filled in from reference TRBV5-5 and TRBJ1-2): DAGVTQSPTHLIKTRGQQVTLRCSPISGHKSVSWYQQVLGQGPQFIFQYYEKEERGRGNFPDRFSARQFPNYSSELNVNALLLGDSALYLCASETGQGELGYGYTFGSGTRLTVV.

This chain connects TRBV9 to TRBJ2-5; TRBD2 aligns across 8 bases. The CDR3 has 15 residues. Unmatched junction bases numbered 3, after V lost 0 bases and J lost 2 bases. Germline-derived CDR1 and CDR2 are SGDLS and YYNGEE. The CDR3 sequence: CASSVAGGLQETQYF. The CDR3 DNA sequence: TGTGCCAGCAGCGTAGCGGGAGGGCTTCAAGAGACCCAGTACTTC.

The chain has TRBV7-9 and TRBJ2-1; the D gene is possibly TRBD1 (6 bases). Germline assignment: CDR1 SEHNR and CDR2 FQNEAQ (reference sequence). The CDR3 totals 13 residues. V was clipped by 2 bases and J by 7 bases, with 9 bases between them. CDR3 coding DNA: TGTGCCAGCAGCTTAACACAGGGAAATGAGCAGTTCTTC. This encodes CASSLTQGNEQFF.

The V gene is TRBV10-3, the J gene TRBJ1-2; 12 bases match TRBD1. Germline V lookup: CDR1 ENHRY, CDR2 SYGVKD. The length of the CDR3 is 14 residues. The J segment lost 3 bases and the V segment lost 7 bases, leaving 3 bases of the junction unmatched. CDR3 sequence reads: CAIMGTGGDYGYTF. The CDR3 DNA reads TGTGCCATCATGGGGACAGGGGGCGACTATGGCTACACCTTC.

CDR3 protein: CASSFGQWNTGELFF. In DNA form, the CDR3 reads TGCGCCAGCAGCTTCGGACAGTGGAACACCGGGGAGCTGTTTTTT. This chain uses TRBV5-1 with TRBJ2-2; D might be TRBD1 (6 bases). Germline V gene sequence: CDR1 SGHRS, CDR2 YFSETQ. The CDR3 is made up of 15 amino acids. V was clipped by 2 bases and J by 1 base, with 9 bases between them.

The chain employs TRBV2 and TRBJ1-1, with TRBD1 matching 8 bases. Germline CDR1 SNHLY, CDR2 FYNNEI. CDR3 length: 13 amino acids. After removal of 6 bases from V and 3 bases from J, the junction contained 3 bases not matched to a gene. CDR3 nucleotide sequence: TGTGCCAGCAGCTCGGACAGGGACACTGAAGCTTTCTTT. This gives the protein CASSSDRDTEAFF.

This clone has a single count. Written as DNA, the CDR3 is TGCGCCAGCAGCCAAGCCCTTCTCGAGACCCAGTACTTC. This translates into CASSQALLETQYF. This chain links TRBV4-1 with TRBJ2-5; unclear D gene. CDR1 and CDR2 (germline): MGHRA, YSYEKL. The CDR3 runs to 13 residues. V lost 1 base and J lost 5, with 8 bases in between.

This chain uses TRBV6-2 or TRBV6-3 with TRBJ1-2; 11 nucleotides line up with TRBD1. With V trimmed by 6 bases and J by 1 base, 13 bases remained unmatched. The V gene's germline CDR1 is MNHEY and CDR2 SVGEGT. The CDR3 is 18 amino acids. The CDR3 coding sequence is TGTGCCAGCAGCTCCATCGGGACAGGGGGTGCCCTTAACTATGGCTACACCTTC. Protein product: CASSSIGTGGALNYGYTF.

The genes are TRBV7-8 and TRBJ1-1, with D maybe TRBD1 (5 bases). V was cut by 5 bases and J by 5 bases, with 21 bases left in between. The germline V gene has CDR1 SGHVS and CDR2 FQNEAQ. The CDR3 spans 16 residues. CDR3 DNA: TGTGCCAGCAGCGCCAGGGTTCGGGCCAGAACAACTGAAGCTTTCTTT. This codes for CASSARVRARTTEAFF.

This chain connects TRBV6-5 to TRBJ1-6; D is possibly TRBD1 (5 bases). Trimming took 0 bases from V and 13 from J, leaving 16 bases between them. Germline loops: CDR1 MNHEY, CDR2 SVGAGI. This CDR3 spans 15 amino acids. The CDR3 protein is CASSYSPGTAGPLHF. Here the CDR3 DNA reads TGTGCCAGCAGTTACTCCCCGGGGACGGCGGGGCCCCTCCACTTT.

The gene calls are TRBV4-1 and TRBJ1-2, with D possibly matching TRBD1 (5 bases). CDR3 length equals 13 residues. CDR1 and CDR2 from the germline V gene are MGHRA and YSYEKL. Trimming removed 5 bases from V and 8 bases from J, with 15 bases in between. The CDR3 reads CASSERQGGGYTF. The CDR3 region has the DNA TGCGCCAGCAGCGAAAGGCAGGGAGGAGGCTACACCTTC.

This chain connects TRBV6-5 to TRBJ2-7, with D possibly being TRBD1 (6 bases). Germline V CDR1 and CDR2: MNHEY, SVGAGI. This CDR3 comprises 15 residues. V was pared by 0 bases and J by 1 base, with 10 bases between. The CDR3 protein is CASSYSSTGSYEQYF. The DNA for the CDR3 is TGTGCCAGCAGTTACTCCTCGACAGGTTCCTACGAGCAGTACTTC.

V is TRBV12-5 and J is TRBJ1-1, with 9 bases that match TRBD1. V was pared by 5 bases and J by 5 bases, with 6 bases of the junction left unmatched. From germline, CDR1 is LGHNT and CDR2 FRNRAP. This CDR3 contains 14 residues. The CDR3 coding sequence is TGTGCTAGTGGTCTACCGGGACAGGGAACTGAAGCTTTCTTT. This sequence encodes CASGLPGQGTEAFF. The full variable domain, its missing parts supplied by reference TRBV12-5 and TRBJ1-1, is DARVTQTPRHKVTEMGQEVTMRCQPILGHNTVFWYRQTMMQGLELLAYFRNRAPLDDSGMPKDRFSAEMPDATLATLKIQPSEPRDSAVYFCASGLPGQGTEAFFGQGTRLTVV.

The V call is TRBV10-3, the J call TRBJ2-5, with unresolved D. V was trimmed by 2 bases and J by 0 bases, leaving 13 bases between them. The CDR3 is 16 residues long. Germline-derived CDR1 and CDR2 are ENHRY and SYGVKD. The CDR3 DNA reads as TGTGCCATCAGTGAGGCCGGGCAGATCGACCAAGAGACCCAGTACTTC. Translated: CAISEAGQIDQETQYF.

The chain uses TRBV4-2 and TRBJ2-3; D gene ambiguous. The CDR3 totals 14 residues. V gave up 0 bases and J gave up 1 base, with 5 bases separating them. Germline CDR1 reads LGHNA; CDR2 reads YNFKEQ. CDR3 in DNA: TGTGCCAGCAGCCAAGAATACGGCACAGATACGCAGTATTTT. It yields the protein CASSQEYGTDTQYF.

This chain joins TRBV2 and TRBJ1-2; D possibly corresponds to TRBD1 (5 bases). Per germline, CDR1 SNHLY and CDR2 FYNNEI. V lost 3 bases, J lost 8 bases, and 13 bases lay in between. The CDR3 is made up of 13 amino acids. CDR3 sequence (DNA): TGTGCCAGCAGTGACCGGGGGGAAGGCGGCTACACCTTC. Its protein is CASSDRGEGGYTF.

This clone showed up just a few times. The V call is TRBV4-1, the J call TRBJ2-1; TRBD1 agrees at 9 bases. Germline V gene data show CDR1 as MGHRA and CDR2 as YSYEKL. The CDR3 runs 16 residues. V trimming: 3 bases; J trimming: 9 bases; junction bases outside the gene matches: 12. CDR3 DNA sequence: TGCGCCAGCAGCCACGAACCGGGACAGGGTAAAGGTGAGCAGTTCTTC. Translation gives CASSHEPGQGKGEQFF.

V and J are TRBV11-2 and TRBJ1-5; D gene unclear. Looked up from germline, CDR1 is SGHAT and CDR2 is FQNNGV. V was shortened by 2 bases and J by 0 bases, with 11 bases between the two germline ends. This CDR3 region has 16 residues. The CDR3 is CASSLNGEVSNQPQHF. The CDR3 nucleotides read TGTGCCAGCAGCTTAAATGGAGAGGTTAGCAATCAGCCCCAGCATTTT.

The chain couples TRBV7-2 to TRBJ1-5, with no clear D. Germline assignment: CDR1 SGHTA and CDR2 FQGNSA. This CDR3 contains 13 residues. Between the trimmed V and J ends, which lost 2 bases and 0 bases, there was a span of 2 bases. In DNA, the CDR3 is TGTGCCAGCAGCTTAACTAGCAATCAGCCCCAGCATTTT. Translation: CASSLTSNQPQHF.

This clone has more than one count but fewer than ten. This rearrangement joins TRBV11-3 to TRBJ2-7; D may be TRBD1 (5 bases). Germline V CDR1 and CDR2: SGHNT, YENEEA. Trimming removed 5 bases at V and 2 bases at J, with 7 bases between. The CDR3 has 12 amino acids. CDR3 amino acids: CASSQDTYEQYF. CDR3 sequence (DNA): TGTGCCAGCAGCCAGGACACCTACGAGCAGTACTTC.

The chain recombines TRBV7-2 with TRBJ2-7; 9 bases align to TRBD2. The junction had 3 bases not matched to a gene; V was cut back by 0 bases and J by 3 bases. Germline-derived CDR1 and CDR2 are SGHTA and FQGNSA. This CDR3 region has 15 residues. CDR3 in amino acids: CASSLASGSYYEQYF. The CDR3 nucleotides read TGTGCCAGCAGCTTAGCTAGCGGGAGCTACTACGAGCAGTACTTC.

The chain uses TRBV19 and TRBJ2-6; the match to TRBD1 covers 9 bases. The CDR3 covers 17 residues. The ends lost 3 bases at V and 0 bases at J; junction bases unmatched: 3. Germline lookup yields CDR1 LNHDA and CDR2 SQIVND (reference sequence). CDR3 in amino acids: CASSIRDRVSGANVLTF. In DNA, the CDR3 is TGTGCCAGTAGTATCAGGGACAGGGTCTCTGGGGCCAACGTCCTGACTTTC.